The clone carrying this T cell receptor beta chain has a handful of counts. Antigen unknown. These data belong to a study of CD8+CD57+ T cells in acquired aplastic anemia. Study-level findings and limits: Patients and controls shared approximately 28 CD8+ CDR3 sequences.

For CDR3 and TCR beta VDJ profiling, genomic DNA was the template used. MiXCR was run by TCRdb on the reads, yielding one entry per CDR3 protein. The repertoire has approximately 250,000 distinct CDR3 sequences, about 80% of them found once; the top ten carry about two fifths. Patients chosen for sequencing had CD8+CD57+ cells that had expanded, as shown by flow cytometry. V was cut by 3 bases and J by 0 bases, with 12 bases left in between. In germline, CDR1 is DFQATT, CDR2 SNEGSKA (reference sequence). The CDR3 spans 14 residues. The genes are TRBV20-1 and TRBJ2-7, with D uncertain. Sequencing was carried out using sorted CD4+, CD8+, or CD8+CD57+ T cells (not recorded which) from PBMCs. This sequence was found in a human donor with aplastic anemia. In DNA form, the CDR3 reads TGCAGTGCTAGGGATGTGACAAGCTCCTACGAGCAGTACTTC. Translating it yields CSARDVTSSYEQYF.